This T cell receptor beta chain came from a study of PD-1 blockade in classical Hodgkin lymphoma. Study results and caveats: It was reported that newly diagnosed patients had less baseline TCR diversity than healthy donors. Complete responders started with a diversity level that resembled newly diagnosed patients at baseline.

Concerning this clone itself: Its specificity is not known.

Exposure to brentuximab vedotin varied, and each patient had relapsed following autologous stem cell transplantation. Complete response, partial response or progressive disease were the best responses. The CDR3 is 13 amino acids. Losses at the gene ends were 2 bases for V and 6 bases for J; bases not matched to a gene: 1. Germline V gene sequence: CDR1 GTSNPN, CDR2 SVGIG (reference sequence). The assay was immunoSEQ multiplex PCR, and TCRdb's table has in-frame clones only and misses some. The table shows 55,000 to 80,000 clones, with 88% occurring only once. The rearrangement uses TRBV30 and TRBJ1-4; 9 nucleotides align to TRBD1. The source was peripheral blood mononuclear cells (PBMCs), collected at baseline. This receptor was obtained from a human donor with classical Hodgkin lymphoma. DNA of the CDR3: TGTGCCTGGAGTCGGGACAGGGATGAAAAACTGTTTTTT. It codes for CAWSRDRDEKLFF. The variable domain in full, with the rest retrieved from reference TRBV30 and TRBJ1-4, is SQTIHQWPATLVQPVGSPLSLECTVEGTSNPNLYWYRQAAGRGLQLLFYSVGIGQISSEVPQNLSASRPQDRQFILSSKKLLLSDSGFYLCAWSRDRDEKLFFGSGTQLSVL.